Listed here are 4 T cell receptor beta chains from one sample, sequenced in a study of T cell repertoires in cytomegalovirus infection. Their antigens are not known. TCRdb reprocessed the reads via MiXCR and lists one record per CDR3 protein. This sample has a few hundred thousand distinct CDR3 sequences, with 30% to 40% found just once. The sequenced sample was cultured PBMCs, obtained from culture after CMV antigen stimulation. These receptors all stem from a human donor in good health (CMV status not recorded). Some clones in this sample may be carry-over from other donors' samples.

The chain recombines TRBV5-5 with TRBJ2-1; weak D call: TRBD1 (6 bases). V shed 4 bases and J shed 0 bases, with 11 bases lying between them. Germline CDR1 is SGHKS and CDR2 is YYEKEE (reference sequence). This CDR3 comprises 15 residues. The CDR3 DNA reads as TGTGCCAGCAGCGGCCGGGACACCTCCTACAATGAGCAGTTCTTC. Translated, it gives CASSGRDTSYNEQFF.

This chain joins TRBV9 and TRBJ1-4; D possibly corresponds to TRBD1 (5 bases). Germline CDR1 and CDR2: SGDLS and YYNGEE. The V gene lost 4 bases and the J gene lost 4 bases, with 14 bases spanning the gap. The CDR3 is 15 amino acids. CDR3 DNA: TGTGCCAGCAGCAAGGACCGGGGCCGTAATGAAAAACTGTTTTTT. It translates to CASSKDRGRNEKLFF.

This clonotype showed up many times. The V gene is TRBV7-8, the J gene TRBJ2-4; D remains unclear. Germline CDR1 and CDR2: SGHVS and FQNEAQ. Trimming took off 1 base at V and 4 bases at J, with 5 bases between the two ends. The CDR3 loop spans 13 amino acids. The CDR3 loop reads CASSLVQKNIQYF. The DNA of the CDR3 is TGTGCCAGCAGCTTAGTACAGAAAAACATTCAGTACTTC.

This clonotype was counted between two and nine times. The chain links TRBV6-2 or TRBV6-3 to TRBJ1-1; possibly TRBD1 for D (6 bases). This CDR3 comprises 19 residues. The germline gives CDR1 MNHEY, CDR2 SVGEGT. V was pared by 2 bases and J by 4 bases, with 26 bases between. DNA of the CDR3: TGTGCCAGCAGTTACCCTACTAGACAGGAGCCCCCGTCGGGCACTGAAGCTTTCTTT. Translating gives CASSYPTRQEPPSGTEAFF.